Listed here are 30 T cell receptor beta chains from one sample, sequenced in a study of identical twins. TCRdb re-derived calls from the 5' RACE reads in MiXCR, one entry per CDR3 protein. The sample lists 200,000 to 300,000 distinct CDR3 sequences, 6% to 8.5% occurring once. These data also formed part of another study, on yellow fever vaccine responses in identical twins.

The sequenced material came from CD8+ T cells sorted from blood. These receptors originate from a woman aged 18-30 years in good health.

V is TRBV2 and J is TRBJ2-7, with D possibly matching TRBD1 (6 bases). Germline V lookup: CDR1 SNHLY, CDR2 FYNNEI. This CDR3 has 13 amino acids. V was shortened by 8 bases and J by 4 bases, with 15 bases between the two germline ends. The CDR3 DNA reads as TGTGCCAGCGTTACAGGGAATTGGTACGAGCAGTACGTC. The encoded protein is CASVTGNWYEQYV.

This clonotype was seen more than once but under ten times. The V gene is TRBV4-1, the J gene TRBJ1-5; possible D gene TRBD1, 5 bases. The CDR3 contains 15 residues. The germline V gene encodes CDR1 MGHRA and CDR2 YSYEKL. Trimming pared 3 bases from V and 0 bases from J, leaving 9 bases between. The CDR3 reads CASSQTVNSNQPQHF. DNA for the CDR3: TGCGCCAGCAGCCAGACAGTTAATAGCAATCAGCCCCAGCATTTT.

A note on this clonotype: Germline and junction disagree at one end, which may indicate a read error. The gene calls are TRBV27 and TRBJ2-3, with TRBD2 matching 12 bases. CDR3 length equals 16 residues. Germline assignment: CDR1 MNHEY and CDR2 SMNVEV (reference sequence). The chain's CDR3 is CARSWGTSGYGDTQYF. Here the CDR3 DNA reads TGTGCCAGGAGTTGGGGGACTAGCGGGTACGGAGATACGCAGTATTTT.

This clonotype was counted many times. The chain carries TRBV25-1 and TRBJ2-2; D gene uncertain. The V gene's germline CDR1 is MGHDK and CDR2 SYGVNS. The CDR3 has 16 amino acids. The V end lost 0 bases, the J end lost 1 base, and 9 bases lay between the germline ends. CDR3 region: CASSEYKGLNTGELFF. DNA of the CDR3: TGTGCCAGCAGTGAATATAAGGGATTGAACACCGGGGAGCTGTTTTTT.

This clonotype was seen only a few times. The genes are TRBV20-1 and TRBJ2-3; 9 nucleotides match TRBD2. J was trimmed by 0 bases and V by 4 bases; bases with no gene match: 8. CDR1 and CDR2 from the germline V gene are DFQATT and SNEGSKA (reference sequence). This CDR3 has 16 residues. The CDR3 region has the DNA TGCAGTGCTACCAGCGGGGGGACCTCTAGCACAGATACGCAGTATTTT. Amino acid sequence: CSATSGGTSSTDTQYF.

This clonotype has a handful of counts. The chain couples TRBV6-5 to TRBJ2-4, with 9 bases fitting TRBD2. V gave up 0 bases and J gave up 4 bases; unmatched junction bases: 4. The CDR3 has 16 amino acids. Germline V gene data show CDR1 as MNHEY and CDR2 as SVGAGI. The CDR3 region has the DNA TGTGCCAGCAGTTACTCTTCTAGCGGGGCAAAAAACATTCAGTACTTC. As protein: CASSYSSSGAKNIQYF.

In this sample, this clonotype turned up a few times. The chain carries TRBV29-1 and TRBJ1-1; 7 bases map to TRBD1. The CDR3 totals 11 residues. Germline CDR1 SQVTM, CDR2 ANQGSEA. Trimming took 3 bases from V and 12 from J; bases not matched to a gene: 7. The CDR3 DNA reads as TGCAGCGTTGACATCACAGGGGAATCTTTCTTT. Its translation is CSVDITGESFF.

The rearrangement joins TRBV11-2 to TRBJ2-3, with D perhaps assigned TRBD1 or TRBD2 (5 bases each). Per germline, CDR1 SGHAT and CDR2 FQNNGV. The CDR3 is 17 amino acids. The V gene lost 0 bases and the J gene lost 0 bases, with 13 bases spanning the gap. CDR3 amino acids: CASSLDGFRDSTDTQYF. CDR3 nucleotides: TGTGCCAGCAGCTTAGATGGATTCCGGGACAGCACAGATACGCAGTATTTT.

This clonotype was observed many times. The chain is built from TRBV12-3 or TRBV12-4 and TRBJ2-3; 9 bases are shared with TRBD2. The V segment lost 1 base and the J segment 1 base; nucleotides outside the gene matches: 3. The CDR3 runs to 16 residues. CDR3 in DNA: TGTGCCAGCAGTTTAGTGTGGACTAGCGGCACAGATACGCAGTATTTT. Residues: CASSLVWTSGTDTQYF.

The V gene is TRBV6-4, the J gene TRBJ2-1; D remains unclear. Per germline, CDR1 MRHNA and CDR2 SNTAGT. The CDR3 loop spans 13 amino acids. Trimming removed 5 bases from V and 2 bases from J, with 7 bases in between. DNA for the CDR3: TGTGCCAGCAGTAAAGGAACCTACAATGAGCAGTTCTTC. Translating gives CASSKGTYNEQFF.

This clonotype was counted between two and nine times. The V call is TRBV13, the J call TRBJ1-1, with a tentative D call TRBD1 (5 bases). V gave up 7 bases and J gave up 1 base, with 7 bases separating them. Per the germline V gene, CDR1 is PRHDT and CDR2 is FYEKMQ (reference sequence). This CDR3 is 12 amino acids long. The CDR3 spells CASTTANTEAFF. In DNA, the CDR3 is TGTGCCAGCACGACAGCGAACACTGAAGCTTTCTTT.

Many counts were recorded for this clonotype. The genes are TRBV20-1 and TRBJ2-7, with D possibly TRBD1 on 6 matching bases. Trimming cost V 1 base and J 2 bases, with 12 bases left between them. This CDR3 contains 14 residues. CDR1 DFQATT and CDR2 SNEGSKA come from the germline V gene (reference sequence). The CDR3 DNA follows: TGCAGTGCTAGAGCCGCCGAGGGGGCCTACGAGCAGTACGTC. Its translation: CSARAAEGAYEQYV.

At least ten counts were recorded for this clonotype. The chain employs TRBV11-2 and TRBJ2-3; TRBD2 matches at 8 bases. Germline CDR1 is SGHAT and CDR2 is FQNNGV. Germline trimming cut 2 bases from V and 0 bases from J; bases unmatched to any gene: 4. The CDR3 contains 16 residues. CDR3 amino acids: CASSLRLAGSTDTQYF. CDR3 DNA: TGTGCCAGCAGCTTACGGTTAGCGGGGAGCACAGATACGCAGTATTTT.

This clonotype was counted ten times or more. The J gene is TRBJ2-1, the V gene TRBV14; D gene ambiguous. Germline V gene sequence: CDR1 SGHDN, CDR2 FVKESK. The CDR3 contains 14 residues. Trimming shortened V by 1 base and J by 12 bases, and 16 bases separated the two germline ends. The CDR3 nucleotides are TGTGCCAGCAGCCAAGTAGACTCGACTTCGGGGCAGTTCTTC. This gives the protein CASSQVDSTSGQFF. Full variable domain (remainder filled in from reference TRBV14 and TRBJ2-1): EAGVTQFPSHSVIEKGQTVTLRCDPISGHDNLYWYRRVMGKEIKFLLHFVKESKQDESGMPNNRFLAERTGGTYSTLKVQPAELEDSGVYFCASSQVDSTSGQFFGPGTRLTVL.

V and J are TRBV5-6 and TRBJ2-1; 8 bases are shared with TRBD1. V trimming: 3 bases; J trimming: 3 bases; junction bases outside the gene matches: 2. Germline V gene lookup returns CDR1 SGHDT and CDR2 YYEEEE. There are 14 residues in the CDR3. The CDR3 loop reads CASSYGTGYNEQFF. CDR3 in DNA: TGTGCCAGCAGCTACGGGACAGGCTACAATGAGCAGTTCTTC.

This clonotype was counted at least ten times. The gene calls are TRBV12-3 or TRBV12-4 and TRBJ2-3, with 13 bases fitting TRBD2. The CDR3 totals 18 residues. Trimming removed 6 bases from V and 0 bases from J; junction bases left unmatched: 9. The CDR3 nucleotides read TGTGCCAGCAGGCCTACCGGGACTAGCGGGATTAGCACAGATACGCAGTATTTT. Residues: CASRPTGTSGISTDTQYF.

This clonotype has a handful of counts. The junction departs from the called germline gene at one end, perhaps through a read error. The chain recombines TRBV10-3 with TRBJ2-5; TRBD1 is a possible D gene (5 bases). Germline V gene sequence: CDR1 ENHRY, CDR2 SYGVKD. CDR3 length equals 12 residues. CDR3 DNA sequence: TGTGCCACGACAGCCGACCAGGAGACCCAGTACTTC. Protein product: CATTADQETQYF.

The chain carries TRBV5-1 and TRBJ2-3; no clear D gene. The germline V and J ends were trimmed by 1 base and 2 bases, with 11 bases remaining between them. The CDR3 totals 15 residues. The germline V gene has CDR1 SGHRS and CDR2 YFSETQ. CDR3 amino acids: CASSLTVGATDTQYF. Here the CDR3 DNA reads TGCGCCAGCAGCTTGACAGTAGGCGCCACAGATACGCAGTATTTT.

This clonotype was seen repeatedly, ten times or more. The CDR3 bases are TGTGCCAGCAGCCAAGAGGTCTCTTCAGATACGCAGTATTTT. Protein sequence: CASSQEVSSDTQYF. The rearrangement joins TRBV3-1 to TRBJ2-3; D is unclear. CDR1 is LGHDT and CDR2 is YNNKEL in the germline V gene (reference sequence). Trimming removed 0 bases from V and 4 bases from J, with 8 bases in between. The CDR3 covers 14 residues.

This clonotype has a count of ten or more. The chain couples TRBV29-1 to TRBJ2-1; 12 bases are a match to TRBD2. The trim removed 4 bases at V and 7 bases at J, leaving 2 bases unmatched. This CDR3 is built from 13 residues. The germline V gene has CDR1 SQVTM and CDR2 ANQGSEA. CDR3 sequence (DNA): TGCAGCGTTGGAGGACTAGCGGGGAATGAGCAGTTCTTC. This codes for CSVGGLAGNEQFF.

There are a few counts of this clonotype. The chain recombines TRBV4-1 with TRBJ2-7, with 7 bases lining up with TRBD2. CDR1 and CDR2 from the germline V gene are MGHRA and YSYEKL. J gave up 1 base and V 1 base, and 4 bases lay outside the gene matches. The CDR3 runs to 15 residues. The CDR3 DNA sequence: TGCGCCAGCAGCCAAGGTGCGGGAGCGTCCTACGAGCAGTACTTC. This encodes CASSQGAGASYEQYF.

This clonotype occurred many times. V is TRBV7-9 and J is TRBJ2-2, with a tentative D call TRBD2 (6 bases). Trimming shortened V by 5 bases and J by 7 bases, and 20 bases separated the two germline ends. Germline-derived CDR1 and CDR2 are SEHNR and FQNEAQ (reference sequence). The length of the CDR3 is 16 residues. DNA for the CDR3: TGTGCCAGCAGCCTCCAAGGGTACCGGGAGAACGGGGAGCTGTTTTTT. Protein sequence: CASSLQGYRENGELFF.

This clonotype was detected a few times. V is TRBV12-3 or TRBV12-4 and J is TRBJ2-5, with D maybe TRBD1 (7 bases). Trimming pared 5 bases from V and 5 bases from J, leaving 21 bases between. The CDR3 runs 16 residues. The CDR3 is CASSPGRSTGVETQYF. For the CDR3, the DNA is TGTGCCAGCAGTCCAGGGAGGTCAACAGGGGTCGAGACCCAGTACTTC.

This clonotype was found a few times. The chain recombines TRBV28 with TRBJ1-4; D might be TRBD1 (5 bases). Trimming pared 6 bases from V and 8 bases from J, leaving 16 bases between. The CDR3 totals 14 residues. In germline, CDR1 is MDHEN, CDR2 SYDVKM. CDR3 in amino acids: CASRLKGQIEKLFF. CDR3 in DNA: TGTGCCAGCAGACTGAAGGGGCAGATCGAAAAACTGTTTTTT.

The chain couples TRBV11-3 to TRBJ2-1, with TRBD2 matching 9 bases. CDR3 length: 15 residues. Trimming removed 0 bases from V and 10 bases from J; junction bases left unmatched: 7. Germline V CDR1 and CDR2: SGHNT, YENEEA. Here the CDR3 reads CASSLDLSGGSEQFF. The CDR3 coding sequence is TGTGCCAGCAGCTTAGATCTTAGCGGGGGCTCCGAGCAGTTCTTC.

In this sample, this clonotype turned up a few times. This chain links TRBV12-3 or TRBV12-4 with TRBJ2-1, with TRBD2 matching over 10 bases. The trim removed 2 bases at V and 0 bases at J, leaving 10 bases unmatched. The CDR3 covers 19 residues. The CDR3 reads CASSLWGLAILRSYNEQFF. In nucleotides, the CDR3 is TGTGCCAGCAGTTTATGGGGACTAGCGATCCTCCGCTCCTACAATGAGCAGTTCTTC.

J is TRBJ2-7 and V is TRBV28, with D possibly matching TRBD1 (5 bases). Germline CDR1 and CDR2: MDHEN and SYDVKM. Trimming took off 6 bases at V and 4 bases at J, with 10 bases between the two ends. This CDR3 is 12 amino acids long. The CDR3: CASSPPGYEQYV. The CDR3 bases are TGTGCCAGCAGCCCTCCAGGGTACGAGCAGTACGTC.

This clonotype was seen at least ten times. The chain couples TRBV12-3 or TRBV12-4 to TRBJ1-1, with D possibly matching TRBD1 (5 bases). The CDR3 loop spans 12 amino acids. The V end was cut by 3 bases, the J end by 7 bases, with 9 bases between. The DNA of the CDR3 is TGTGCCAGCAGTTTTGGGGGAGTTGAAGCTTTCTTT. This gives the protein CASSFGGVEAFF.

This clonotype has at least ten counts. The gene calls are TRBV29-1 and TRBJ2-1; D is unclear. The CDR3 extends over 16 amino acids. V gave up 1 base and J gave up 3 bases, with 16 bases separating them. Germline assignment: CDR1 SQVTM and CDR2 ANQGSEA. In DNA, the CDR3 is TGCAGCGTTGAAGTAACGAGTCACTCCGTCTACAATGAGCAGTTCTTC. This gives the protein CSVEVTSHSVYNEQFF.

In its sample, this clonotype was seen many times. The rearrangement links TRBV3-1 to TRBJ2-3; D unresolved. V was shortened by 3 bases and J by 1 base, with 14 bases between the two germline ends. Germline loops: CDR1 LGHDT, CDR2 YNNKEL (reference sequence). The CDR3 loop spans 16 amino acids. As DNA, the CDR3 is TGTGCCAGCAGCCAGGCCCCCAAATATGGCACAGATACGCAGTATTTT. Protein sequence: CASSQAPKYGTDTQYF.